These 4 T cell receptor beta chains were sequenced from one sample in a study of cytomegalovirus exposure and HLA in healthy donors. A multiplex PCR was run with 60 Vbeta primers and 13 Jbeta primers. TCRdb keeps only in-frame clones here, not all; method: immunoSEQ multiplex PCR. Among roughly 100,000 clones, roughly 70% were seen once, and the ten largest hold approximately 2.8%. Sequencing used PBMCs. The receptors here all came from a male donor in good health and CMV-seropositive.

The chain recombines TRBV5-1 with TRBJ2-7; 7 nucleotides agree with TRBD1. The J segment lost 3 bases and the V segment lost 0 bases, leaving 9 bases of the junction unmatched. This CDR3 comprises 16 residues. Germline CDR1 reads SGHRS; CDR2 reads YFSETQ. The CDR3: CASSLDAWDRDYEQYF. The CDR3 DNA sequence: TGCGCCAGCAGCTTGGACGCCTGGGACAGAGACTACGAGCAGTACTTC.

V usage is TRBV11-3 and J usage is TRBJ2-7; 8 bases fit TRBD1. The CDR3 sequence is 14 residues long. Germline CDR1 and CDR2: SGHNT and YENEEA. Germline trimming cut 5 bases from V and 5 bases from J; bases unmatched to any gene: 8. The CDR3 protein is CASSPRQGSDEQYF. In DNA, the CDR3 is TGTGCCAGCAGCCCTCGACAGGGGAGCGACGAGCAGTACTTC. The whole variable domain, filled in from reference TRBV11-3 and TRBJ2-7, reads EAGVVQSPRYKIIEKKQPVAFWCNPISGHNTLYWYLQNLGQGPELLIRYENEEAVDDSQLPKDRFSAERLKGVDSTLKIQPAELGDSAVYLCASSPRQGSDEQYFGPGTRLTVT.

V usage is TRBV4-2 and J usage is TRBJ1-2, with 12 bases aligning to TRBD1. This CDR3 spans 17 amino acids. V dropped 4 bases and J dropped 8; count of bases not matched to a gene: 14. Per the germline V gene, CDR1 is LGHNA and CDR2 is YNFKEQ. This CDR3 reads CASSPKGQGARAGGYTF. The CDR3 coding sequence is TGTGCCAGCAGCCCCAAGGGACAGGGGGCTAGAGCGGGAGGCTACACCTTC.

The chain carries TRBV6-5 and TRBJ2-1, with 8 bases lining up with TRBD2. The CDR3 has 15 residues. Germline CDR1 reads MNHEY; CDR2 reads SVGAGI. The V segment lost 9 bases and the J segment 5 bases; nucleotides outside the gene matches: 12. The CDR3 sequence: CASKNREGPNNEQFF. The CDR3 nucleotides read TGTGCCAGTAAGAACCGGGAGGGGCCCAACAATGAGCAGTTCTTC.